This is a list of T cell receptor beta chains from one sample in a study of identical twins. TCRdb processed the 5' RACE reads anew with MiXCR; each CDR3 protein has one entry. The table has some 710,000 distinct CDR3 sequences, around 6% seen once. Sequenced input: naive T cells sorted from blood. Receptors originate from a man aged 18 to 30 in good health. Both conserved end residues are part of each CDR3. A D gene is named only where the DNA matches it firmly. Clone size is shown for a subset of rows, as once, few, many or a class of expanded clone.

CDR3 protein	CDR3 DNA	clone size	J gene	D gene	V gene
CSLGGVESSYNEQFF	TGCAGCCTTGGGGGGGTGGAGAGCTCCTACAATGAGCAGTTCTTC	many	TRBJ2-1	TRBD2	TRBV29-1
CATSDHGSRDTEAFF	TGTGCCACCAGTGACCACGGGAGCCGGGACACTGAAGCTTTCTTT	many	TRBJ1-1	-	TRBV24-1
CASSYSSKYNSPLHF	TGTGCCAGCAGTTACTCGTCTAAGTATAATTCACCCCTCCACTTT	many	TRBJ1-6	-	TRBV6-5
CASSLDLSNQPQHF	TGTGCCAGCAGCCTGGACCTTAGCAATCAGCCCCAGCATTTT	many	TRBJ1-5	-	TRBV7-9
CASSATGTGITEAFF	TGTGCCAGCAGTGCAACCGGGACAGGGATCACTGAAGCTTTCTTT	many	TRBJ1-1	TRBD1	TRBV12-3/TRBV12-4
CASSRRQGEGDTEAFF	TGTGCCAGCAGCCGACGTCAGGGAGAGGGGGACACTGAAGCTTTCTTT	-	TRBJ1-1	-	TRBV7-9
CASSSLAGPYNEQFF	TGTGCCAGCAGTTCACTAGCGGGCCCTTACAATGAGCAGTTCTTC	many	TRBJ2-1	TRBD2	TRBV12-3/TRBV12-4
CASSTRDRGYTDTQYF	TGTGCCAGCAGCACAAGGGACAGGGGTTACACAGATACGCAGTATTTT	-	TRBJ2-3	TRBD1	TRBV7-9
CASSLTGDRGASGNKQFF	TGTGCCAGCAGCTTAACAGGGGACAGGGGGGCCTCGGGCAATAAGCAGTTCTTC	-	TRBJ2-1	TRBD1	TRBV7-3
CASSQDPVRRGANYGYTF	TGCGCCAGCAGCCAAGATCCCGTCCGGCGGGGGGCGAACTATGGCTACACCTTC	many	TRBJ1-2	-	TRBV4-3
CASSLFALDTQYF	TGTGCCAGCAGTTTATTCGCCCTAGATACGCAGTATTTT	many	TRBJ2-3	-	TRBV12-3/TRBV12-4
CASSPARGLGGYTF	TGTGCCAGCAGCCCGGCCCGGGGTTTGGGCGGCTACACCTTC	few	TRBJ1-2	-	TRBV7-6
CSARDRPGKNIQYF	TGCAGTGCTAGAGACCGCCCGGGAAAGAACATTCAGTACTTC	many	TRBJ2-4	-	TRBV20-1
CASSYSGNAGDEQFF	TGTGCCAGCAGTTACTCGGGTAATGCGGGGGATGAGCAGTTCTTC	many	TRBJ2-1	TRBD2	TRBV6-5
CASTLPGLGYNEQFF	TGTGCCAGCACCCTTCCGGGACTGGGTTACAATGAGCAGTTCTTC	many	TRBJ2-1	-	TRBV28
CASSQAVNEQFF	TGTGCCAGCAGCCAAGCCGTCAATGAGCAGTTCTTC	many	TRBJ2-1	-	TRBV3-1
CASGGRGLAPNEQFF	TGTGCCAGCGGGGGTAGGGGACTAGCCCCCAATGAGCAGTTCTTC	many	TRBJ2-1	TRBD2	TRBV2
CASSPWTSGSYEQYF	TGTGCCAGCAGCCCGTGGACTAGCGGGAGCTACGAGCAGTACTTC	many	TRBJ2-7	TRBD2	TRBV7-8
CSAYRPGGRGYTF	TGCAGTGCTTACCGGCCCGGGGGACGCGGCTACACCTTC	-	TRBJ1-2	-	TRBV20-1
CASSHPGAEQYF	TGTGCCAGCAGCCACCCAGGGGCCGAGCAGTACTTC	-	TRBJ2-7	-	TRBV7-3
CASSYSLDPEAFF	TGTGCCAGCAGTTACTCGTTGGATCCTGAAGCTTTCTTT	-	TRBJ1-1	-	TRBV6-2/TRBV6-3
CASSPTWGGNEQFF	TGCGCCAGCAGCCCCACATGGGGCGGCAATGAGCAGTTCTTC	many	TRBJ2-1	-	TRBV5-1
CSFLDGGTEAFF	TGCAGCTTTTTGGACGGGGGCACTGAAGCTTTCTTT	many	TRBJ1-1	-	TRBV29-1
CPSSHRLAGQVKASYEQYF	TGTCCCAGCAGCCACCGACTAGCGGGACAAGTTAAAGCTTCCTACGAGCAGTACTTC	few	TRBJ2-7	TRBD2	TRBV11-1
CSVLQGQETQYF	TGCAGCGTCCTACAGGGCCAAGAGACCCAGTACTTC	few	TRBJ2-5	-	TRBV29-1
CASQTGTLNYGYTF	TGTGCCAGTCAGACAGGGACCCTTAACTATGGCTACACCTTC	-	TRBJ1-2	TRBD1	TRBV19